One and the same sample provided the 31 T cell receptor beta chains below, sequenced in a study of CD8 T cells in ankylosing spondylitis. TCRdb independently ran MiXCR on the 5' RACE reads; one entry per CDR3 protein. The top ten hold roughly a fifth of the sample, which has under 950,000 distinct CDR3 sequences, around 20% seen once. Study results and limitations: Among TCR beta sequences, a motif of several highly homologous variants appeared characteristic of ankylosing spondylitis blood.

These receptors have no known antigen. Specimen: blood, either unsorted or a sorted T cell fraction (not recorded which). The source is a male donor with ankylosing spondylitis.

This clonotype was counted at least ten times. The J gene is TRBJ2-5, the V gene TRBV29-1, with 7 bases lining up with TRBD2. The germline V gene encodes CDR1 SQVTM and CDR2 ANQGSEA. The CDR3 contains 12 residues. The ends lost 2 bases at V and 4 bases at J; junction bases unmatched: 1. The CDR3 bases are TGCAGCGTTGAATTAGCGGGAGAGACCCAGTACTTC. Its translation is CSVELAGETQYF. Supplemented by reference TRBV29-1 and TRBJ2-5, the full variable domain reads SAVISQKPSRDICQRGTSLTIQCQVDSQVTMMFWYRQQPGQSLTLIATANQGSEATYESGFVIDKFPISRPNLTFSTLTVSNMSPEDSSIYLCSVELAGETQYFGPGTRLLVL.

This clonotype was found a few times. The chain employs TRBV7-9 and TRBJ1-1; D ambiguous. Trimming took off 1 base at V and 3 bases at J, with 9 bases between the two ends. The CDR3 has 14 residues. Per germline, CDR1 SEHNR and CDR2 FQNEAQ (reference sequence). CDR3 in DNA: TGTGCCAGCAGCTTAGTCAGGAAGGACACTGAAGCTTTCTTT. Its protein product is CASSLVRKDTEAFF.

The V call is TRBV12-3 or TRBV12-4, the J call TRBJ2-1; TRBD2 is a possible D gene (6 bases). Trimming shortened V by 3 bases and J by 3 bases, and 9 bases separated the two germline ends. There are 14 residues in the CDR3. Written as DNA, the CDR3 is TGTGCCAGCAGTTTTGGGGACTTCTACAATGAGCAGTTCTTC. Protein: CASSFGDFYNEQFF.

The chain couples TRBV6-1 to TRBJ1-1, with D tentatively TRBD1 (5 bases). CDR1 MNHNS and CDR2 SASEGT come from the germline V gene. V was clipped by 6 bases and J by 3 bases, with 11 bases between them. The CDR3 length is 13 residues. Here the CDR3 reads CASSRGTYTEAFF. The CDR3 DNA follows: TGTGCCAGCAGCCGGGGGACCTACACTGAAGCTTTCTTT.

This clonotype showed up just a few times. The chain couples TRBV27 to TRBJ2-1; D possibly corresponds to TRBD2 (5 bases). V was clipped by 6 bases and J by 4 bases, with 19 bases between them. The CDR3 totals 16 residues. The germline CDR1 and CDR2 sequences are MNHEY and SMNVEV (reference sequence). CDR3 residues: CASRGGAGTTYNEQFF. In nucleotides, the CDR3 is TGTGCCAGCAGAGGAGGAGCCGGAACAACGTACAATGAGCAGTTCTTC.

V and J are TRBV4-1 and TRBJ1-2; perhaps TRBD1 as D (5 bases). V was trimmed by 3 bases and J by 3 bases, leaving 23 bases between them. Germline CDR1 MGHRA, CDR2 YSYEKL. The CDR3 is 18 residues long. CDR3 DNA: TGCGCCAGCAGCCAGGTCTTAGTAGGGGCGATAAGGGACTATGGCTACACCTTC. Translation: CASSQVLVGAIRDYGYTF.

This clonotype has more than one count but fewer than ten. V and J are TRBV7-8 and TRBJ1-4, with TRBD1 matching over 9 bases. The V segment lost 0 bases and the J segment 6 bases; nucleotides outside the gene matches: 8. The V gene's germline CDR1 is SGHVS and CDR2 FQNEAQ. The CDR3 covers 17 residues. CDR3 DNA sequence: TGTGCCAGCAGCTTAGCGTCGGTGGGACAGGGTTATGAAAAACTGTTTTTT. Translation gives CASSLASVGQGYEKLFF.

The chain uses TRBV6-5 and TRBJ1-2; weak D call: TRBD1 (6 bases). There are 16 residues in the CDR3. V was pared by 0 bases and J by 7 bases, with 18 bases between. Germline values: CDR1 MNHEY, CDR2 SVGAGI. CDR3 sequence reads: CASSYSTGGARGGYTF. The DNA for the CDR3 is TGTGCCAGCAGTTACTCGACGGGGGGCGCGCGAGGTGGCTACACCTTC.

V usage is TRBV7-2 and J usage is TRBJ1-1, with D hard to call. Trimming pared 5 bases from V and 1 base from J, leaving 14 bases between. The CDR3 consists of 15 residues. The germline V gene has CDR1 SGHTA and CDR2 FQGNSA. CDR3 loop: CASSLGASPNTEAFF. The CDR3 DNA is TGTGCCAGCAGCCTGGGTGCCTCCCCGAACACTGAAGCTTTCTTT.

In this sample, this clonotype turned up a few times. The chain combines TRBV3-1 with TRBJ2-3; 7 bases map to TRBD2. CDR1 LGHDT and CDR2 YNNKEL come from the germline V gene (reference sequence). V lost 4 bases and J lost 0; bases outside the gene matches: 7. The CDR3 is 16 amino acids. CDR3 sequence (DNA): TGTGCCAGCAGCCCGATGGGACTAATTAGCACAGATACGCAGTATTTT. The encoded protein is CASSPMGLISTDTQYF.

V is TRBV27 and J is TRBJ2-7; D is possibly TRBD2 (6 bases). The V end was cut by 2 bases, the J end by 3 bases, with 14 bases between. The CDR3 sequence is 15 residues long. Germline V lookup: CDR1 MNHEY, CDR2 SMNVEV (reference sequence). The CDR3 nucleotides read TGTGCCAGCAGTTTAGAGGCGCGGACTAACTACGAGCAGTACTTC. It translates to CASSLEARTNYEQYF.

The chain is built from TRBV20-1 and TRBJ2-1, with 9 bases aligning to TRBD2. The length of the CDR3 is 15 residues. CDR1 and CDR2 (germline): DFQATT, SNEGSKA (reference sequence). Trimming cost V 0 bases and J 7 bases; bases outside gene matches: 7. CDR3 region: CSARDPASGINEQFF. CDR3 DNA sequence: TGCAGTGCTAGAGATCCGGCTAGCGGGATTAATGAGCAGTTCTTC.

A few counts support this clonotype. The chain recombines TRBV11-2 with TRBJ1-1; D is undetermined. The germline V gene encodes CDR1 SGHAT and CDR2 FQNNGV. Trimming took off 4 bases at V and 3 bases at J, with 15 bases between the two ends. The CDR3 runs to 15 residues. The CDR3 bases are TGTGCCAGCAGCTCGGACGCATCAAGGGACACTGAAGCTTTCTTT. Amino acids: CASSSDASRDTEAFF. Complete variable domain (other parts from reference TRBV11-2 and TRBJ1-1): EAGVAQSPRYKIIEKRQSVAFWCNPISGHATLYWYQQILGQGPKLLIQFQNNGVVDDSQLPKDRFSAERLKGVDSTLKIQPAKLEDSAVYLCASSSDASRDTEAFFGQGTRLTVV.

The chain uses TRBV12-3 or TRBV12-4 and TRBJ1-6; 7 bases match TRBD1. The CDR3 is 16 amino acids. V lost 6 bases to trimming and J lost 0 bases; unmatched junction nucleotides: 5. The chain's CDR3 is CASSPGGSSYNSPLHF. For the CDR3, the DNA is TGTGCCAGCAGCCCAGGGGGTAGCTCCTATAATTCACCCCTCCACTTT.

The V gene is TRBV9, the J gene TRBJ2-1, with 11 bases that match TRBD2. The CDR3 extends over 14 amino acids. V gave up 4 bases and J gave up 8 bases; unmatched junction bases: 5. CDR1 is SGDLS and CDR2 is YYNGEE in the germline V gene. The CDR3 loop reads CASSPRTSGYEQFF. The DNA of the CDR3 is TGTGCCAGCAGCCCGAGGACTAGCGGGTATGAGCAGTTCTTC.

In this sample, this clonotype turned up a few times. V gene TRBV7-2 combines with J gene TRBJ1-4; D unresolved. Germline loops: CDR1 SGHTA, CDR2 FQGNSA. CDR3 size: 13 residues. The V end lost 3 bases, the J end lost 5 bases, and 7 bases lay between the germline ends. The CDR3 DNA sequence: TGTGCCAGCAGCTTCATTGTGAATGAAAAACTGTTTTTT. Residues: CASSFIVNEKLFF.

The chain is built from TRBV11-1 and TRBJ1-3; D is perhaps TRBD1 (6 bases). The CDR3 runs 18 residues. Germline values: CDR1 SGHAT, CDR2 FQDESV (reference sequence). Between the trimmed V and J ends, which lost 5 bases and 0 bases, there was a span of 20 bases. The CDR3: CASSRLGYREDSGNTIYF. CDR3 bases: TGTGCCAGCAGCCGATTGGGGTACAGGGAAGACTCTGGAAACACCATATATTTT.

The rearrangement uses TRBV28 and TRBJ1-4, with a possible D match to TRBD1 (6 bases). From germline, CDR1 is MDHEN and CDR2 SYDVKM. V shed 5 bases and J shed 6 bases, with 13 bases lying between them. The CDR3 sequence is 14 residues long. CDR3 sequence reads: CASSTPGHHEKLFF. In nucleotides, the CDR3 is TGTGCCAGCAGTACCCCGGGACACCATGAAAAACTGTTTTTT. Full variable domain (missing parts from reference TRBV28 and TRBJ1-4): DVKVTQSSRYLVKRTGEKVFLECVQDMDHENMFWYRQDPGLGLRLIYFSYDVKMKEKGDIPEGYSVSREKKERFSLILESASTNQTSMYLCASSTPGHHEKLFFGSGTQLSVL.

The CDR3 DNA reads TGCGCCAGCAGCTTAGGATCGGGGGGAAATGGCTACACCTTC. Its protein is CASSLGSGGNGYTF. The chain joins TRBV5-1 to TRBJ1-2; D is perhaps TRBD1 (5 bases). Trimming left V 2 bases short and J 6 bases short, with 14 bases between. This CDR3 has 14 amino acids. Germline V gene lookup returns CDR1 SGHRS and CDR2 YFSETQ. Full variable domain (missing parts from reference TRBV5-1 and TRBJ1-2): KAGVTQTPRYLIKTRGQQVTLSCSPISGHRSVSWYQQTPGQGLQFLFEYFSETQRNKGNFPGRFSGRQFSNSRSEMNVSTLELGDSALYLCASSLGSGGNGYTFGSGTRLTVV.

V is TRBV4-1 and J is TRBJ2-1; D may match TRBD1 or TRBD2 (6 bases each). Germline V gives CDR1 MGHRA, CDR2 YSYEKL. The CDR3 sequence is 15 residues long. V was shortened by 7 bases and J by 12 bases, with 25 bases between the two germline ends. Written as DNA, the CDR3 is TGCGCCAGCAACCCCTACGAGGGGGGACGCGATCGGCAGTTCTTC. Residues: CASNPYEGGRDRQFF.

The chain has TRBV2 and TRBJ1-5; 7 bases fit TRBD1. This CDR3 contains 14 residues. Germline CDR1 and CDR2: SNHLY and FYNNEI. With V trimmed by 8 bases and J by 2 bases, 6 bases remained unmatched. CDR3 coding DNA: TGTGCCAGCCAGGCCGGGACAGGCAATCAGCCCCAGCATTTT. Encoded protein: CASQAGTGNQPQHF.

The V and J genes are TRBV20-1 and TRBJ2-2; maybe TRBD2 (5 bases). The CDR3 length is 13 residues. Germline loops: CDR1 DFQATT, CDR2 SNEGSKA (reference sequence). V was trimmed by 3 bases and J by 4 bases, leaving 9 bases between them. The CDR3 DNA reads TGCAGTGCTAGGAGGGAAACCACCGGGGAGCTGTTTTTT. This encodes CSARRETTGELFF.

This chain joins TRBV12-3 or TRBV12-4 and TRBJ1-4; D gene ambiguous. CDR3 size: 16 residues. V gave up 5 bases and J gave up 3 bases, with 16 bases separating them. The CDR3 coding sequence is TGTGCCAGCAGTGCCCTCTCCGGGGTGGCTAATGAAAAACTGTTTTTT. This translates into CASSALSGVANEKLFF.

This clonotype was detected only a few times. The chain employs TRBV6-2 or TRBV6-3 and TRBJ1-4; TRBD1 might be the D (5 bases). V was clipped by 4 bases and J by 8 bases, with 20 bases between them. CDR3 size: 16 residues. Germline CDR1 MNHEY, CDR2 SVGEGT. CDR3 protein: CASSFLKQVSGEKLFF. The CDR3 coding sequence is TGTGCCAGCAGTTTCCTAAAACAGGTTTCGGGAGAAAAACTGTTTTTT.

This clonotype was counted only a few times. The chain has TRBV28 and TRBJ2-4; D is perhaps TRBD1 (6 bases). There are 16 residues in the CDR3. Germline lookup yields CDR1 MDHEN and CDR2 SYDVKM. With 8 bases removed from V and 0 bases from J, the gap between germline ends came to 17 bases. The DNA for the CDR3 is TGTGCCAGCGGCCAAGTTGGACAGTCAGCCAAAAACATTCAGTACTTC. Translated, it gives CASGQVGQSAKNIQYF.

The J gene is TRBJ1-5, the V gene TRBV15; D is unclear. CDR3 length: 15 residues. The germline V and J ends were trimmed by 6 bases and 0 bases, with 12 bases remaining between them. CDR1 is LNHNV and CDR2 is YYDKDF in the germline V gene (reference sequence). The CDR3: CATRYDTSSNQPQHF. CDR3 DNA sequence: TGTGCCACCAGATACGACACTTCTAGCAATCAGCCCCAGCATTTT.

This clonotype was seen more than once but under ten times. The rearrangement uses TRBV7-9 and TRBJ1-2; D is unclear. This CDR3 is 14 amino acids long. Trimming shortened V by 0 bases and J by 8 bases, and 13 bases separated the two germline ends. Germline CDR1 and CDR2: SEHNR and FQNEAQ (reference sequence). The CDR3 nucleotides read TGTGCCAGCAGCTTAGCCCGACTCGAGAGGGGCTACACCTTC. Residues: CASSLARLERGYTF. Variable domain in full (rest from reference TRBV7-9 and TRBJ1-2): DTGVSQNPRHKITKRGQNVTFRCDPISEHNRLYWYRQTLGQGPEFLTYFQNEAQLEKSRLLSDRFSAERPKGSFSTLEIQRTEQGDSAMYLCASSLARLERGYTFGSGTRLTVV.

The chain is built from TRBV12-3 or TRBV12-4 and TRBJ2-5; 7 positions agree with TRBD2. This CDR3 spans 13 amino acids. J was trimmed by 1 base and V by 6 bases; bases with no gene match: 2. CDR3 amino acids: CASSRLAQETQYF. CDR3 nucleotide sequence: TGTGCCAGCAGCAGACTAGCCCAAGAGACCCAGTACTTC.

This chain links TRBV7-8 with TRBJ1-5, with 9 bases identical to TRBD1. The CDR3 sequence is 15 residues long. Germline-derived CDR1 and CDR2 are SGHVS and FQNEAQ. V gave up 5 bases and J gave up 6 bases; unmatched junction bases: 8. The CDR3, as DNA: TGTGCCAGCAGCACAACAGGGGGCGCGTTTCAGCCCCAGCATTTT. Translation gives CASSTTGGAFQPQHF.

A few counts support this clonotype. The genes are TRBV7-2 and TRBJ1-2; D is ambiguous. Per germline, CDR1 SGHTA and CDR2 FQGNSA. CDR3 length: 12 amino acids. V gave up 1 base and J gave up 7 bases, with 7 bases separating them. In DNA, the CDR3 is TGTGCCAGCAGCTTAGTCAGTTTTGGCTACACCTTC. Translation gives CASSLVSFGYTF.

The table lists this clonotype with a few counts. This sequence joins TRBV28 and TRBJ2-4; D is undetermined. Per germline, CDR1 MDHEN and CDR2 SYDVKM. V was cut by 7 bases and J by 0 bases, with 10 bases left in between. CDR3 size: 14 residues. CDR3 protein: CASNLPQAKNIQYF. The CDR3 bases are TGTGCCAGCAATTTGCCACAAGCCAAAAACATTCAGTACTTC. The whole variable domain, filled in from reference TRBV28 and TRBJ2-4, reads DVKVTQSSRYLVKRTGEKVFLECVQDMDHENMFWYRQDPGLGLRLIYFSYDVKMKEKGDIPEGYSVSREKKERFSLILESASTNQTSMYLCASNLPQAKNIQYFGAGTRLSVL.